This T cell receptor (beta chain) was recovered during a study of T cells in localized non-small cell lung cancer. Whole-study results and caveats: Only one tumor region was sequenced, so heterogeneity remains possible.

About this clone itself: Its cognate antigen is unknown.

The method was immunoSEQ multiplex PCR; TCRdb's version includes in-frame clones alone and lacks a portion of them. The sample records under 95,000 clones, 80% being singletons. The CDR3 has 11 residues. V was trimmed by 4 bases and J by 4 bases, leaving 5 bases between them. In germline, CDR1 is MDHEN, CDR2 SYDVKM. Material: peripheral blood, obtained before any cancer treatment. This chain joins TRBV28 and TRBJ2-7; D unresolved. The receptor was isolated from an older female donor with stage I lung adenocarcinoma. This CDR3 is CASSSGYEQYF. DNA for the CDR3: TGTGCCAGCAGTTCTGGGTACGAGCAGTACTTC. Filled out from reference TRBV28 and TRBJ2-7, the complete variable domain reads DVKVTQSSRYLVKRTGEKVFLECVQDMDHENMFWYRQDPGLGLRLIYFSYDVKMKEKGDIPEGYSVSREKKERFSLILESASTNQTSMYLCASSSGYEQYFGPGTRLTVT.